This T cell receptor (beta chain) was identified during a study of OX40 agonist ivuxolimab in advanced cancers. For context, the study as a whole: Ivuxolimab was an agonistic, fully human IgG2 monoclonal antibody directed against OX40 (CD134), a costimulatory receptor. Intravenous ivuxolimab was administered to patients every 2 weeks at six dose levels: 0.01, 0.1, 0.3, 1.5, 3 and 10 mg/kg. Among the roughly 50 dose-escalation patients, around 20 had hepatocellular carcinoma, around 15 melanoma, 9 renal cell carcinoma and 9 head and neck cancer. In the dose-escalation cohort, 82.7% of patients were male, and the mean age was 60 years with a range of about 20 to 80. Patients were allowed to have had prior anti-PD-1, anti-PD-L1 or anti-CTLA-4 therapy, and approximately 39% of the dose-escalation patients had been treated with checkpoint inhibitors. Three dose-escalation patients achieved partial responses, one with hepatocellular carcinoma and two with cutaneous melanoma. The point of sequencing TCRbeta in the periphery was to test whether ivuxolimab changed TCR sequence diversity and drove clonal T-cell expansion. The paper reports the monotherapy dose-escalation portion (N of about 47 patients) of the phase I ivuxolimab trial. Study-level results and caveats: Which antigens the clonally expanded peripheral T cells were specific for was not determined. At doses from 0.1 to 3.0 mg/kg, clonal expansion was seen in both CD4+ and CD8+ blood T cells between baseline and week 6. In the 0.1-3.0 mg/kg groups, partial responders were among the patients with the lowest normalized peripheral clonal expansion, particularly in CD8+ T cells. Low levels of normalized T-cell clonal expansion were also seen in some patients who did not respond. After ivuxolimab, more expanded clones were found on average in CD8+ T cells than in CD4+ T cells.

Genomic DNA was isolated from the sorted cells so that the TCRbeta CDR3 region could be sequenced. The immunoSEQ Assay was used for sequencing of TCRbeta CDR3 regions. TCRdb took over this immuneACCESS table, retaining in-frame rearrangements with V and J assigned. Such tables are incomplete; in checked studies, under half of the missing clones stem from an unresolved V gene, and the remainder is unexplained. In this sample the table shows tens of thousands of clones, around 88% of which occur a single time. Jointly, the top ten make up 0.38% of the sample. The trial excluded patients who had a history of autoimmune disease or who were on systemic immunosuppression. Peripheral blood for TCR sequencing was collected from all dose cohorts at baseline, on cycle 4 day 1, and on cycle 7 day 1. The samples were drawn from a first-in-human, open-label, multicenter phase I dose-escalation trial of ivuxolimab. Adults with locally advanced or metastatic head and neck squamous cell, hepatocellular, melanoma or renal cell carcinoma were enrolled in the trial. Before TCR sequencing, CD4+ T cells and CD8+ T cells were sorted from peripheral blood as separate populations.

Regarding this clone: The clone's antigen remains unknown. No much larger clone exists at a distance of one base, and base qualities are not known.

Between the V and J ends, shortened by 3 bases and 2 bases respectively, the junction contains 8 bases. The CDR3 numbers 13 residues from cysteine through phenylalanine. This entry keeps only the CDR3 DNA: 39 bases, framed from base 1. Based on the germline V gene, the CDR1 and CDR2 sequences are KGHSH and LQKENI. Recombination connected TRBV18 to TRBJ2-7, with the D gene call left open. The sequencing here drew on CD4+ or CD8+ T cells sorted from blood, taken in a trial of the OX40 agonist ivuxolimab. The receptor was derived from an adult with an advanced solid tumor such as melanoma, head and neck, liver or kidney cancer. Here is the DNA: TGTGCCAGCTCACCCAGAATGGCCTACGAGCAGTACTTC. It is translated as CASSPRMAYEQYF.